What follows are 7 T cell receptor beta chains derived from one specimen sequenced in a study of cytomegalovirus exposure and HLA in healthy donors. PCR involved 60 Vbeta and 13 Jbeta primers. Using immunoSEQ multiplex PCR, the repertoire was profiled, and TCRdb retains in-frame clones only, with some absent. The profile shows some 200,000 clones, 84% of them singletons. The sequenced material came from PBMCs. These receptors were obtained from a woman in her fifties or sixties in good health and CMV-seropositive.

The rearrangement links TRBV5-1 to TRBJ2-3, with a weak D call TRBD2 (5 bases). The CDR3 is made up of 17 amino acids. Deletions cut 1 base from V and 1 base from J, with 16 bases between. CDR1 and CDR2 from the germline V gene are SGHRS and YFSETQ. The CDR3 coding sequence is TGCGCCAGCAGCTTGCAGCCGGGAAGTTTGGGCACAGATACGCAGTATTTT. Protein product: CASSLQPGSLGTDTQYF. The full variable domain, rest sourced from reference TRBV5-1 and TRBJ2-3, is KAGVTQTPRYLIKTRGQQVTLSCSPISGHRSVSWYQQTPGQGLQFLFEYFSETQRNKGNFPGRFSGRQFSNSRSEMNVSTLELGDSALYLCASSLQPGSLGTDTQYFGPGTRLTVL.

This sequence joins TRBV9 and TRBJ2-3, with 9 bases that match TRBD2. This CDR3 has 17 residues. The V and J ends lost 3 bases and 1 base, in that order; junction bases with no gene match: 9. From germline, CDR1 is SGDLS and CDR2 YYNGEE. The CDR3 region is CASSGNIAGARTDTQYF. The CDR3 DNA reads TGTGCCAGCAGCGGGAATATAGCGGGGGCCCGCACAGATACGCAGTATTTT.

V is TRBV7-2 and J is TRBJ2-3, with a possible D match to TRBD1 (6 bases). Germline CDR1 reads SGHTA; CDR2 reads FQGNSA. The V and J ends lost 7 bases and 4 bases respectively, with 15 bases between them. The CDR3 extends over 14 amino acids. Here the CDR3 reads CASTIAGGADTQYF. CDR3 DNA: TGTGCCAGCACCATAGCTGGGGGCGCAGATACGCAGTATTTT.

The CDR3 bases are TGTGCCAGCAGTTTAATTAGGAGTGGCAGGGCGTTTCAAGAGACCCAGTACTTC. Translated, it gives CASSLIRSGRAFQETQYF. This chain links TRBV27 with TRBJ2-5; tentative D call: TRBD1 (5 bases). This CDR3 is built from 18 residues. V was trimmed by 2 bases and J by 2 bases, leaving 21 bases between them. Germline values: CDR1 MNHEY, CDR2 SMNVEV (reference sequence).

This chain connects TRBV9 to TRBJ2-5; TRBD2 agrees at 9 bases. The CDR3 contains 18 residues. Germline V gene sequence: CDR1 SGDLS, CDR2 YYNGEE. V lost 3 bases and J lost 0; bases outside the gene matches: 12. The CDR3 loop reads CASSARGSSGGNQETQYF. CDR3 coding DNA: TGTGCCAGCAGCGCGCGAGGGAGTAGCGGGGGAAACCAAGAGACCCAGTACTTC.

V usage is TRBV5-8 and J usage is TRBJ2-7; a possible D gene is TRBD2 (8 bases). Per the germline V gene, CDR1 is SGHTS and CDR2 is YDEGEE. Trimming removed 4 bases at V and 4 bases at J, with 21 bases between. The CDR3 is 16 amino acids. CDR3 in amino acids: CASSREGQSRRYEQYF. CDR3 nucleotide sequence: TGTGCCAGCAGCCGGGAGGGACAGTCCCGCAGGTACGAGCAGTACTTC.

A single count supports this clone. The chain combines TRBV6-1 with TRBJ1-2; 8 bases map to TRBD1. The V segment lost 6 bases and the J segment 4 bases; nucleotides outside the gene matches: 4. The CDR3 length is 13 residues. Germline V gives CDR1 MNHNS, CDR2 SASEGT. This CDR3 is CASSPGGGYGYTF. DNA of the CDR3: TGTGCCAGCAGCCCAGGGGGCGGCTATGGCTACACCTTC.